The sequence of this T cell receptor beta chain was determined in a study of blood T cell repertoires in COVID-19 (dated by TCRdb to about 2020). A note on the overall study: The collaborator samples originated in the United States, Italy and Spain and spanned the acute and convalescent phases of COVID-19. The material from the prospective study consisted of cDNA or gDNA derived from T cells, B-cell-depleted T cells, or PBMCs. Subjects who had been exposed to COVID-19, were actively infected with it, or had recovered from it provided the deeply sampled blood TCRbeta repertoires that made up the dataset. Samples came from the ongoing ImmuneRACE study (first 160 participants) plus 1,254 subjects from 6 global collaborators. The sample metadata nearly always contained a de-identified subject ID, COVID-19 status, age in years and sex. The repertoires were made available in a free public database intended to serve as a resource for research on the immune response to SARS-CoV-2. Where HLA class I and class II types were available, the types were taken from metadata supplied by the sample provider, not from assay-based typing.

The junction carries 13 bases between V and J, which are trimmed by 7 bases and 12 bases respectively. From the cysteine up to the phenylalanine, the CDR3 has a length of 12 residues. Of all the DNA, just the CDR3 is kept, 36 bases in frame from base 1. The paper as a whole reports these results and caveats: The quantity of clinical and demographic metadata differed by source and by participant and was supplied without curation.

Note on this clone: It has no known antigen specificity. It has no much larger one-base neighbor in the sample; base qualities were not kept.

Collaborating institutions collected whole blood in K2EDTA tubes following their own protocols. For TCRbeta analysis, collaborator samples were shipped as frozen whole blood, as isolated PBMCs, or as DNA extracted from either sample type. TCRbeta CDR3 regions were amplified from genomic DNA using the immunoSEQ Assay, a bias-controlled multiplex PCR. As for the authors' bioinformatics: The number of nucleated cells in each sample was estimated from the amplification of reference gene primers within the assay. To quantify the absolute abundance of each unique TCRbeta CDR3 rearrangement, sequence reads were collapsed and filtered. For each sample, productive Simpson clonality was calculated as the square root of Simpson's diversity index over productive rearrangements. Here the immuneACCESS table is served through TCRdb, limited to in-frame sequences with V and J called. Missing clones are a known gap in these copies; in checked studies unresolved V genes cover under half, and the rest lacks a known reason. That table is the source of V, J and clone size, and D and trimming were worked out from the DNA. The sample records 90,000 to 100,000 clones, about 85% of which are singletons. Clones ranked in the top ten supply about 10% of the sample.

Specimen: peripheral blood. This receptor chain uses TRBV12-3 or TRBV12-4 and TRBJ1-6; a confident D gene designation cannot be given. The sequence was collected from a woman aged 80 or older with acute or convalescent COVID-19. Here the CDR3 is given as CASTSGPQPLHF. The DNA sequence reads TGTGCCAGCACCTCGGGTCCCCAACCCCTCCACTTT.